This TCR beta chain was sequenced for a study of blood T cell repertoires in COVID-19. Clones were read by immunoSEQ multiplex PCR, and TCRdb kept only the in-frame ones, dropping some. The sample contains roughly 150,000 clones, around 90% of which appear only once. The CDR3 totals 14 residues. Germline V lookup: CDR1 MNHEY, CDR2 SMNVEV (reference sequence). The V segment lost 3 bases and the J segment 7 bases; nucleotides outside the gene matches: 5. This receptor was taken from a woman older than 75 with COVID-19, enrolled during active disease. Input material: peripheral blood. The chain carries TRBV27 and TRBJ2-1, with 8 bases identical to TRBD2. This CDR3 is CASSFSGRINEQFF. For the CDR3, the DNA is TGTGCCAGCAGTTTCAGCGGGAGAATAAATGAGCAGTTCTTC.